This T cell receptor beta chain was identified during a study of Graves' ophthalmopathy and Graves' hyperthyroidism. This clonotype was counted ten times or more. Scientists amplified the TCR beta CDR3 regions from RNA transcripts. The workflow started with a first-round RT-PCR run with HTBI primers and then moved on to a second-round multiplex PCR. MiXCR, applied by TCRdb to the multiplex PCR reads, yields one record per CDR3 protein. The sample consists of about 400,000 distinct CDR3 sequences, around 20% of them appearing once. The origin of this receptor is a woman aged 18-35 years with Graves' ophthalmopathy. Sequenced sample: peripheral blood.

CDR3 sequence (DNA): TGTGCCAGCAGCTCGGGACTAGCGGGAGGGGAGACCCAGTACTTC. Translation: CASSSGLAGGETQYF. V usage is TRBV7-3 and J usage is TRBJ2-5; 16 positions agree with TRBD2. The CDR3 runs to 15 residues. CDR1 and CDR2 from the germline V gene are SGHTA and FQGTGA. Trimming cost V 4 bases and J 5 bases; bases outside gene matches: 1.